Shown below are 9 T cell receptor beta chains from a single sample sequenced in a study of blood T cell repertoires in COVID-19. Clones were sequenced by immunoSEQ multiplex PCR, and TCRdb holds only the in-frame ones, with some missing. The table shows some 99,000 clones, with approximately 80% occurring only once. Input material: peripheral blood. The receptors derive from a woman aged 45-65 years with acute or convalescent COVID-19.

V usage is TRBV5-1 and J usage is TRBJ2-1; 7 bases line up with TRBD1. Per germline, CDR1 SGHRS and CDR2 YFSETQ. CDR3 length: 14 amino acids. V gave up 3 bases and J gave up 7 bases; unmatched junction bases: 7. The DNA of the CDR3 is TGCGCCAGCAGCTCGGGACAGCCCGGGAATGAGCAGTTCTTC. It codes for CASSSGQPGNEQFF.

The V and J genes are TRBV29-1 and TRBJ1-2; perhaps TRBD1 as D (5 bases). The germline gives CDR1 SQVTM, CDR2 ANQGSEA. The CDR3 runs to 13 residues. Trimming took off 4 bases at V and 0 bases at J, with 9 bases between the two ends. CDR3 DNA: TGCAGCGTTGTTGGGGCTTCTAACTATGGCTACACCTTC. Its translation is CSVVGASNYGYTF.

The J gene is TRBJ1-4, the V gene TRBV7-6, with 9 positions matching TRBD1. The CDR3 covers 15 residues. CDR1 and CDR2 (germline): SGHVS, FNYEAQ. J was trimmed by 6 bases and V by 1 base; bases with no gene match: 3. This CDR3 is CASSLGDRVDEKLFF. CDR3 coding DNA: TGTGCCAGCAGCTTAGGGGACAGGGTTGATGAAAAACTGTTTTTT.

This chain joins TRBV5-8 and TRBJ2-2, with D unclear. This CDR3 has 14 residues. CDR1 and CDR2 from the germline V gene are SGHTS and YDEGEE. The V and J ends lost 5 bases and 4 bases respectively, with 12 bases between them. CDR3 bases: TGTGCCAGCAGAGCCTTTCGGGTCACCGGGGAGCTGTTTTTT. It translates to CASRAFRVTGELFF.

The table lists this clone with a count of one. DNA for the CDR3: TGTGCCAGTAGTATATGGAAGTTAAGGGGTGAAAAACTGTTTTTT. Encoded protein: CASSIWKLRGEKLFF. The rearrangement links TRBV19 to TRBJ1-4, with D possibly being TRBD1 (5 bases). Trimming took 2 bases from V and 7 from J, leaving 14 bases between them. In germline, CDR1 is LNHDA, CDR2 SQIVND (reference sequence). This CDR3 region has 15 residues.

This clone occurred once. J is TRBJ1-2 and V is TRBV7-2, with D maybe TRBD1 (5 bases). Trimming took 2 bases from V and 8 from J, leaving 15 bases between them. The CDR3 extends over 14 amino acids. Germline CDR1 and CDR2: SGHTA and FQGNSA. CDR3 DNA: TGTGCCAGCAGCTTAATAGAACGGAGGGGCGGCTACACCTTC. Its translation is CASSLIERRGGYTF.

The chain is built from TRBV20-1 and TRBJ2-7, with D perhaps matching TRBD2 (6 bases). Trimming shortened V by 6 bases and J by 4 bases, and 10 bases separated the two germline ends. From germline, CDR1 is DFQATT and CDR2 SNEGSKA (reference sequence). The CDR3 is 11 residues long. CDR3 DNA: TGCAGTGCGGCCCTAGCGTACGAGCAGTACTTC. Translated, it gives CSAALAYEQYF.

CDR3 sequence reads: CASTPGWQSSYEQYF. For the CDR3, the DNA is TGTGCCAGCACCCCAGGATGGCAGAGCTCCTACGAGCAGTACTTC. The chain carries TRBV18 and TRBJ2-7; D is ambiguous. Trimming took off 8 bases at V and 0 bases at J, with 17 bases between the two ends. The V gene's germline CDR1 is KGHSH and CDR2 LQKENI. The CDR3 is 15 amino acids.

V and J are TRBV12-5 and TRBJ1-2, with D perhaps TRBD1 (6 bases). Germline values: CDR1 LGHNT, CDR2 FRNRAP. The CDR3 runs to 15 residues. The V end lost 0 bases, the J end lost 5 bases, and 13 bases lay between the germline ends. This CDR3 is CASGLVNRVPYGYTF. CDR3 nucleotide sequence: TGTGCTAGTGGTTTGGTTAACAGGGTGCCTTATGGCTACACCTTC.